The 21 T cell receptor beta chains in this list originate from one sample, sequenced in a study of tumor and adjacent non-tumor tissue in lung cancer. No cell sorting was done before RNA was extracted from the tissue. The normal lung tissue was taken more than 3 cm from the tumor edge. The library came from three nested PCR rounds adapted from ARM-PCR protocols. TCRdb re-analysed the multiplex PCR reads in MiXCR, keeping a single row per CDR3 protein. The sample has around 60,000 distinct CDR3 sequences, roughly 57% seen once. The specimen sequenced was distant non-tumor lung tissue. All receptors derive from a man in his 70s with non-small cell lung cancer.

This clonotype was seen many times. This sequence joins TRBV5-8 and TRBJ1-2, with D maybe TRBD1 (5 bases). Per the germline V gene, CDR1 is SGHTS and CDR2 is YDEGEE. The CDR3 totals 14 residues. The V end was cut by 2 bases, the J end by 3 bases, with 11 bases between. The CDR3 sequence is CASSLRGSDYGYTF. The CDR3 DNA reads as TGTGCCAGCAGCTTAAGGGGTTCGGACTATGGCTACACCTTC.

Note on this clonotype: A read error is possible here, since a much larger clone lies one base away. The chain carries TRBV6-2 or TRBV6-3 and TRBJ2-2; 10 bases are a match to TRBD1. The V gene's germline CDR1 is MNHEY and CDR2 SVGEGT. This CDR3 region has 15 residues. CDR3 region: CVSRLTGGAGGELFF. CDR3 in DNA: TGTGTCAGCAGGCTGACAGGGGGCGCCGGCGGGGAGCTGTTTTTT.

A note on this clonotype: This likely comes from a read error, as the CDR3 has no conserved phenylalanine or tryptophan at its end. This chain joins TRBV29-1 and TRBJ1-1, with 8 nucleotides matching TRBD1. Losses at the gene ends were 6 bases for V and 2 bases for J; bases not matched to a gene: 5. The V gene's germline CDR1 is SQVTM and CDR2 ANQGSEA. The CDR3 length is 13 residues. CDR3 amino acids: CSVRGRVNTEAFI. CDR3 nucleotide sequence: TGCAGCGTCAGGGGGCGCGTCAACACTGAAGCTTTCATT.

Concerning this clonotype: The limits of the CDR3 on the DNA are not certain, so only TCRdb's listed CDR3 is given. The chain uses TRBV11-1 and TRBJ2-6. The V gene's germline CDR1 is SGHAT and CDR2 FQDESV (reference sequence). The CDR3 is made up of 15 amino acids, end residues included. The CDR3 spells CASSPFGYGTNVLTF.

By frequency in the sample, this clonotype is large. This chain connects TRBV10-3 to TRBJ2-7; D not resolved. CDR3 length equals 14 residues. The ends were cut back, 6 bases at V and 5 bases at J, with 17 bases in the middle. CDR1 and CDR2 (germline): ENHRY, SYGVKD. CDR3: CAISQTGSDNEQYF. The CDR3, as DNA: TGTGCCATCAGCCAGACCGGTTCCGACAACGAGCAGTACTTC.

As for this clonotype: An end of the junction does not agree with germline; a read error may underlie this. The J gene is TRBJ2-1, the V gene TRBV29-1; perhaps TRBD2 as D (7 bases). The germline V gene has CDR1 SQVTM and CDR2 ANQGSEA. The CDR3 is 14 amino acids. In nucleotides, the CDR3 is TGCAGCGAGAGCCTCGGGGGGCAAAACAATGGGCAGTTCTTC. This codes for CSESLGGQNNGQFF.

This clonotype was seen a handful of times. This sequence joins TRBV20-1 and TRBJ1-4, with D perhaps matching TRBD1 (5 bases). This CDR3 region has 15 residues. Germline V gene data show CDR1 as DFQATT and CDR2 as SNEGSKA (reference sequence). V was pared by 3 bases and J by 0 bases, with 11 bases between. The CDR3 DNA sequence: TGCAGTGCTAGCGGGGCCTTCACAACTAATGAAAAACTGTTTTTT. It encodes CSASGAFTTNEKLFF.

As regards this clonotype: Since a much larger clone is just one base distant, this may be a read error. The rearrangement joins TRBV10-3 to TRBJ1-4, with a weak D call TRBD1 (5 bases). Germline V lookup: CDR1 ENHRY, CDR2 SYGVKD. V was cut by 7 bases and J by 7 bases, with 10 bases left in between. The CDR3 has 12 amino acids. The CDR3: CAIKGHIEKLFF. The CDR3 DNA reads as TGTGCCATCAAGGGGCATATTGAAAAACTGTTTTTT.

This clonotype has ten or more counts. This chain links TRBV4-2 with TRBJ1-5, with TRBD1 matching over 9 bases. Germline CDR1 LGHNA, CDR2 YNFKEQ. V trimming: 0 bases; J trimming: 6 bases; junction bases outside the gene matches: 3. This CDR3 is built from 15 residues. The DNA of the CDR3 is TGTGCCAGCAGCCAAGATGGGACAGGGAGTCAGCCCCAGCATTTT. Amino acids: CASSQDGTGSQPQHF.

Ten or more counts support this clonotype. The rearrangement uses TRBV5-6 and TRBJ1-4; D unresolved. CDR1 SGHDT and CDR2 YYEEEE come from the germline V gene. V was cut by 2 bases and J by 7 bases, with 12 bases left in between. The CDR3 is made up of 14 amino acids. In DNA, the CDR3 is TGTGCCAGCAGCTTCTCTACGGGAGGTGAAAAACTGTTTTTT. Its protein product is CASSFSTGGEKLFF.

As regards this clonotype: A read error may account for a junction end that differs from germline. The V gene is TRBV6-6, the J gene TRBJ1-2, with TRBD1 identical over 8 bases. Germline V gives CDR1 MNHNY, CDR2 SVGAGI (reference sequence). This CDR3 contains 15 residues. The CDR3 protein is CASSYTKTGADGNTF. Written as DNA, the CDR3 is TGTGCCAGCAGTTACACAAAGACAGGGGCAGATGGCAACACCTTC.

Points on this clonotype: The conserved closing phenylalanine or tryptophan is absent in this CDR3, likely reflecting a read error. The V and J genes are TRBV11-2 and TRBJ2-2, with D perhaps matching TRBD1 or TRBD2 (6 bases each). The V end lost 4 bases, the J end lost 4 bases, and 16 bases lay between the germline ends. CDR1 is SGHAT and CDR2 is FQNNGV in the germline V gene. CDR3 length: 16 amino acids. The chain's CDR3 is CASSSVGGTSTGELFL. The CDR3 DNA reads TGTGCCAGCAGCTCTGTAGGGGGGACGAGCACCGGGGAGCTGTTTCTT.

Of note for this clonotype: A much larger clone is a single base away; this may be a read error. The V gene is TRBV4-1, the J gene TRBJ2-7; TRBD1 or TRBD2 may be the D gene (5 bases each). The germline V gene encodes CDR1 MGHRA and CDR2 YSYEKL. V lost 4 bases and J lost 3, with 16 bases in between. The CDR3 length is 15 residues. As DNA, the CDR3 is TGCGCCAGCAGCCCCCGTAGAGGGGTCCACTACGAGCAGTACTTC. The encoded protein is CASSPRRGVHYEQYF.

On this clonotype: The junction does not match germline at one end; this may be a read error. V and J are TRBV6-1 and TRBJ1-5; D not certain. The CDR3 has 15 amino acids. Germline loops: CDR1 MNHNS, CDR2 SASEGT. This CDR3 reads CASRRHGLGNRPQHF. The CDR3 DNA reads as TGTGCGAGCAGGAGACATGGTCTGGGTAATCGGCCCCAGCATTTT.

Worth noting for this clonotype: Being one base from a much bigger clone, this may be a read error. V gene TRBV6-5 combines with J gene TRBJ2-3; D perhaps matches TRBD1 (5 bases). CDR1 is MNHEY and CDR2 is SVGAGI in the germline V gene. The CDR3 runs to 13 residues. CDR3 protein: CVSSRAVQGTQYF. CDR3 bases: TGTGTCAGCAGCCGGGCCGTCCAGGGTACGCAGTATTTT.

In its sample, this clonotype was seen a few times. The chain couples TRBV25-1 to TRBJ2-5, with a tentative D call TRBD2 (6 bases). The germline V and J ends were trimmed by 1 base and 4 bases, with 7 bases remaining between them. This CDR3 spans 13 amino acids. From germline, CDR1 is MGHDK and CDR2 SYGVNS. The CDR3: CASSELEGETQYF. Here the CDR3 DNA reads TGTGCCAGCAGTGAATTGGAGGGAGAGACCCAGTACTTC.

In regard to this clonotype: At one end the junction does not follow the germline gene, possibly because of a read error. The V call is TRBV11-2, the J call TRBJ2-7; D is unclear. The CDR3 contains 12 residues. Germline V gene sequence: CDR1 SGHAT, CDR2 FQNNGV. The CDR3 sequence is CASSPIGYEQCF. For the CDR3, the DNA is TGTGCCAGCAGTCCCATAGGGTACGAGCAGTGCTTC.

Notes on this clonotype: Its ends do not fully match the called genes, so a read error is possible. This chain connects TRBV11-2 to TRBJ1-2; 8 positions match TRBD1. Germline V lookup: CDR1 SGHAT, CDR2 FQNNGV. This CDR3 is 15 amino acids long. The CDR3 DNA is TGTACCAGCAGCCTAGACCTGAGACAGGGGTATGGCTACACCTTC. It is translated as CTSSLDLRQGYGYTF.

The chain couples TRBV30 to TRBJ2-5, with a tentative D call TRBD1 (7 bases). The CDR3 sequence is 15 residues long. Trimming left V 0 bases short and J 5 bases short, with 16 bases between. Germline V gene data show CDR1 as GTSNPN and CDR2 as SVGIG (reference sequence). This chain's CDR3 is CAWSVQGGGGETQYF. In DNA form, the CDR3 reads TGTGCCTGGAGTGTACAAGGAGGGGGCGGGGAGACCCAGTACTTC.

As concerns this clonotype: This could be a read error, since a much larger clone is one nucleotide away. The chain carries TRBV7-9 and TRBJ2-5; no firm D call. The V gene's germline CDR1 is SEHNR and CDR2 FQNEAQ (reference sequence). The CDR3 spans 14 residues. CDR3 nucleotides: TGTGTCAGCAGCCACTGGGAATTCCAAGAGACCCAGTACTTC. This sequence encodes CVSSHWEFQETQYF.

Points on this clonotype: A read error may be the cause here, since a much bigger clone is one base away. This sequence joins TRBV5-6 and TRBJ2-4, with D perhaps being TRBD1 or TRBD2 (5 bases each). The V end lost 3 bases, the J end lost 2 bases, and 18 bases lay between the germline ends. This CDR3 spans 17 amino acids. Per the germline V gene, CDR1 is SGHDT and CDR2 is YYEEEE. The CDR3 loop reads CASSYPTGGLTKNIQYF. CDR3 in DNA: TGTGCCAGCAGCTACCCCACAGGAGGTTTAACCAAAAACATTCAGTACTTC.